This TCR beta chain was identified in a study of CD8 T cells in ankylosing spondylitis. Study-wide results and caveats: Past research had described some motif variants in reactive arthritis synovial fluid and blood. Matched ankylosing spondylitis synovial fluid reportedly showed significant enrichment of disease-linked clones. A motif of under 10 highly homologous TCR beta variants was seen as apparently characteristic of ankylosing spondylitis blood.

Quantitative molecular-barcoded 5'-RACE generated the TCR beta libraries. In TCRdb, the 5' RACE reads were re-called with MiXCR into one record per CDR3 protein. The repertoire holds some 300,000 distinct CDR3 sequences, with 20% as singletons. To note about this clonotype: Its specificity is not known.

Trimming took off 0 bases at V and 5 bases at J, with 13 bases between the two ends. Germline lookup yields CDR1 DFQATT and CDR2 SNEGSKA (reference sequence). The CDR3 loop spans 15 amino acids. This clonotype originated in a female donor with ankylosing spondylitis or in good health (not recorded which). The sequencing input was blood, either unsorted or a sorted T cell fraction (not recorded which). The chain combines TRBV20-1 with TRBJ1-4; D ambiguous. CDR3 sequence (DNA): TGCAGTGCTAGAGATAGCAGGCAGCTAAATGAAAAACTGTTTTTT. This encodes CSARDSRQLNEKLFF.